The 25 T cell receptor beta chains below all came from one sample that was sequenced in a study of shared clonotypes between healthy human individuals. The data were produced by immunoSEQ multiplex PCR, yet TCRdb's version contains in-frame clones alone and is incomplete. The sample contains about 710,000 clones, roughly 73% of which appear only once. The specimen was memory CD4+ T cells sorted from blood. The subset is: CD45RA-negative fraction. All receptors derive from a woman in her twenties or thirties in good health.

This CDR3 reads CASSQRLRGLTDTQYF. In nucleotides, the CDR3 is TGTGCCAGCAGCCAACGTCTTCGCGGGCTCACAGATACGCAGTATTTT. This rearrangement joins TRBV4-2 to TRBJ2-3; D might be TRBD2 (5 bases). This CDR3 comprises 16 residues. The V gene lost 2 bases and the J gene lost 2 bases, with 14 bases spanning the gap. Germline V CDR1 and CDR2: LGHNA, YNFKEQ.

The rearrangement links TRBV18 to TRBJ1-3; possible D gene TRBD1, 6 bases. CDR3 length: 16 residues. The V end was cut by 0 bases, the J end by 11 bases, with 20 bases between. Germline CDR1 KGHSH, CDR2 LQKENI. DNA for the CDR3: TGTGCCAGCTCACCACCGAATCGGTCACAGGGAAAATCCATATATTTT. Translating it yields CASSPPNRSQGKSIYF.

CDR3 amino acids: CASSLGWEDTEAFF. DNA for the CDR3: TGCGCCAGCAGCCTAGGGTGGGAGGACACTGAAGCTTTCTTT. The J gene is TRBJ1-1, the V gene TRBV5-1; D gene uncertain. V gave up 4 bases and J gave up 3 bases, with 13 bases separating them. This CDR3 spans 14 amino acids. Germline-derived CDR1 and CDR2 are SGHRS and YFSETQ.

This chain joins TRBV18 and TRBJ2-7; 9 bases map to TRBD1. V was clipped by 5 bases and J by 5 bases; unmatched bases: 10. CDR3 length: 15 residues. Germline assignment: CDR1 KGHSH and CDR2 LQKENI. CDR3 loop: CASSSGTGWNDEQYF. The CDR3 coding sequence is TGTGCCAGCTCATCTGGGACAGGGTGGAACGACGAGCAGTACTTC.

V is TRBV19 and J is TRBJ2-3, with 7 bases aligning to TRBD1. The CDR3 extends over 15 amino acids. Germline loops: CDR1 LNHDA, CDR2 SQIVND (reference sequence). V shed 6 bases, J shed 0 bases, and the junction held 6 bases outside the gene matches. The CDR3, as DNA: TGTGCCAGTAGGCTGGAGGACAGGAGCACAGATACGCAGTATTTT. Amino acids: CASRLEDRSTDTQYF.

This clone was found once. The chain couples TRBV7-2 to TRBJ2-7; D not resolved. Germline V lookup: CDR1 SGHTA, CDR2 FQGNSA. This CDR3 is built from 16 residues. Trimming pared 1 base from V and 4 bases from J, leaving 17 bases between. The DNA for the CDR3 is TGTGCCAGCAGCTTAGGCGGTAGTGGCAGCCTTTACGAGCAGTACTTC. Residues: CASSLGGSGSLYEQYF.

This chain links TRBV28 with TRBJ2-3, with no clear D. Germline V CDR1 and CDR2: MDHEN, SYDVKM. Trimming shortened V by 6 bases and J by 4 bases, and 8 bases separated the two germline ends. This CDR3 spans 12 amino acids. The chain's CDR3 is CASRKASDTQYF. CDR3 nucleotide sequence: TGTGCCAGCAGAAAAGCCTCAGATACGCAGTATTTT.

This clone came up many times. This rearrangement joins TRBV5-1 to TRBJ2-5; D is perhaps TRBD2 (5 bases). V was trimmed by 4 bases and J by 5 bases, leaving 12 bases between them. CDR3 length: 13 amino acids. The germline V gene has CDR1 SGHRS and CDR2 YFSETQ. The CDR3 nucleotides read TGCGCCAGCAGCCCCGGGGTACGGGAGACCCAGTACTTC. Protein product: CASSPGVRETQYF.

The rearrangement joins TRBV5-1 to TRBJ1-5; unclear D gene. Per the germline V gene, CDR1 is SGHRS and CDR2 is YFSETQ. V was cut by 4 bases and J by 1 base, with 15 bases left in between. This CDR3 is built from 16 residues. The CDR3 sequence: CASSRDGLSSNQPQHF. DNA of the CDR3: TGCGCCAGCAGCCGCGACGGACTATCAAGCAATCAGCCCCAGCATTTT.

This clone was seen many times. V usage is TRBV27 and J usage is TRBJ2-4; TRBD1 matches at 7 bases. From germline, CDR1 is MNHEY and CDR2 SMNVEV (reference sequence). The CDR3 runs 13 residues. With V trimmed by 5 bases and J by 7 bases, 5 bases remained unmatched. The CDR3 is CASSVTGENIQYF. CDR3 DNA sequence: TGTGCCAGCAGTGTAACAGGGGAGAACATTCAGTACTTC.

The rearrangement links TRBV28 to TRBJ2-3; TRBD1 or TRBD2 may be the D gene (6 bases each). V dropped 7 bases and J dropped 8 bases, with 19 bases sitting between them. This CDR3 comprises 14 residues. CDR1 is MDHEN, CDR2 SYDVKM, per germline. CDR3: CASIPASGAGTQYF. The CDR3 nucleotides are TGTGCCAGCATCCCGGCGTCGGGGGCAGGTACGCAGTATTTT.

This chain joins TRBV10-3 and TRBJ2-5; maybe TRBD1 (6 bases). The ends were cut back, 8 bases at V and 4 bases at J, with 20 bases in the middle. The CDR3 extends over 15 amino acids. CDR1 is ENHRY, CDR2 SYGVKD, per germline. This CDR3 reads CAIATGVSGPETQYF. CDR3 DNA: TGTGCCATCGCGACAGGAGTTAGTGGTCCAGAGACCCAGTACTTC.

The V and J genes are TRBV6-1 and TRBJ2-5; 11 bases fit TRBD2. J lost 2 bases, V lost 1 base, and 3 bases had no gene match. Germline CDR1 reads MNHNS; CDR2 reads SASEGT. CDR3 length equals 16 residues. CDR3: CASSEGLAGGQETQYF. The CDR3 DNA reads as TGTGCCAGCAGTGAAGGGCTAGCGGGAGGACAAGAGACCCAGTACTTC.

The rearrangement links TRBV28 to TRBJ2-3; a weak D match, TRBD1 (6 bases). In germline, CDR1 is MDHEN, CDR2 SYDVKM. V lost 4 bases, J lost 5 bases, and 13 bases lay in between. The CDR3 runs to 14 residues. The CDR3 is CASSSGTLLDTQYF. CDR3 nucleotide sequence: TGTGCCAGCAGTTCCGGGACACTACTAGATACGCAGTATTTT.

The V call is TRBV4-1, the J call TRBJ2-3; 7 positions agree with TRBD2. Looked up from germline, CDR1 is MGHRA and CDR2 is YSYEKL. The CDR3 extends over 14 amino acids. V dropped 4 bases and J dropped 3; count of bases not matched to a gene: 4. CDR3 sequence: CASSLRLATDTQYF. CDR3 nucleotides: TGCGCCAGCAGCCTACGACTAGCAACAGATACGCAGTATTTT.

In its sample, this clone was seen a few times. Other DNA sequences from this sample encode an identical CDR3 as well. The rearrangement joins TRBV19 to TRBJ1-1, with 8 bases aligning to TRBD1. Trimming took 3 bases from V and 2 from J; bases not matched to a gene: 5. Germline CDR1 LNHDA, CDR2 SQIVND (reference sequence). The CDR3 sequence is 15 residues long. The CDR3 DNA is TGTGCCAGTAGTATTGCAGGGGGCCCAAACACTGAAGCTTTCTTT. Translated: CASSIAGGPNTEAFF. Using reference TRBV19 and TRBJ1-1 for the parts outside the CDR3, the full variable domain is DGGITQSPKYLFRKEGQNVTLSCEQNLNHDAMYWYRQDPGQGLRLIYYSQIVNDFQKGDIAEGYSVSREKKESFPLTVTSAQKNPTAFYLCASSIAGGPNTEAFFGQGTRLTVV.

This clone has a handful of counts. The rearrangement joins TRBV18 to TRBJ1-2, with TRBD1 as a possible D gene (6 bases). Looked up from germline, CDR1 is KGHSH and CDR2 is LQKENI. The CDR3 spans 14 residues. Trimming took off 3 bases at V and 3 bases at J, with 11 bases between the two ends. In DNA form, the CDR3 reads TGTGCCAGCTCACCTGGGGGGCAGGACTATGGCTACACCTTC. It codes for CASSPGGQDYGYTF.

The V call is TRBV7-8, the J call TRBJ1-1; D unresolved. The V and J ends lost 4 bases and 0 bases respectively, with 15 bases between them. Germline CDR1 reads SGHVS; CDR2 reads FQNEAQ. The CDR3 sequence is 16 residues long. The CDR3 DNA is TGTGCCAGCAGCTGGACCAAGCGAGGCATGAACACTGAAGCTTTCTTT. Translated: CASSWTKRGMNTEAFF.

This clone has a single count. This rearrangement joins TRBV2 to TRBJ2-7; tentatively, D is TRBD2 (7 bases). The germline gives CDR1 SNHLY, CDR2 FYNNEI. The length of the CDR3 is 13 residues. Trimming removed 8 bases from V and 6 bases from J, with 17 bases in between. In DNA form, the CDR3 reads TGTGCCAGCCAAGAGGGGGAGGGCCTCGAGCAGTACTTC. This encodes CASQEGEGLEQYF.

The rearrangement links TRBV10-3 to TRBJ2-7; 8 bases align to TRBD1. This CDR3 contains 15 residues. Germline V CDR1 and CDR2: ENHRY, SYGVKD. V lost 6 bases, J lost 2 bases, and 9 bases stayed unmatched. CDR3 nucleotide sequence: TGTGCCATCAGCATAACAGGGGGTACCACCTACGAGCAGTACTTC. Encoded protein: CAISITGGTTYEQYF.

The chain carries TRBV11-2 and TRBJ2-3; TRBD2 aligns across 9 bases. The CDR3 sequence is 16 residues long. Germline V gene lookup returns CDR1 SGHAT and CDR2 FQNNGV. The V gene end was trimmed by 5 bases and the J gene end by 7 bases; junction bases not matched to a gene: 13. The CDR3 region is CASSPTWSGRLYTQYF. The CDR3 DNA sequence: TGTGCCAGCAGCCCGACCTGGAGCGGGAGGTTATATACGCAGTATTTT.

This chain connects TRBV28 to TRBJ2-7, with D unclear. Trimming cost V 5 bases and J 5 bases, with 16 bases left between them. Germline assignment: CDR1 MDHEN and CDR2 SYDVKM. CDR3 length: 14 residues. CDR3: CASSHGVVNDEQYF. The CDR3 region has the DNA TGTGCCAGCAGTCATGGGGTGGTGAATGACGAGCAGTACTTC.

This chain joins TRBV28 and TRBJ2-3, with a possible D match to TRBD1 (5 bases). This CDR3 is built from 14 residues. Germline V gene data show CDR1 as MDHEN and CDR2 as SYDVKM. V was pared by 5 bases and J by 5 bases, with 14 bases between. The CDR3 DNA sequence: TGTGCCAGCAGTAGGGGCCAGCTCGGAGATACGCAGTATTTT. Translating it yields CASSRGQLGDTQYF.

The V call is TRBV5-1, the J call TRBJ2-2; 9 bases map to TRBD1. The germline V gene has CDR1 SGHRS and CDR2 YFSETQ. CDR3 length: 14 residues. Trimming at V came to 5 bases and at J to 6 bases, leaving 5 bases not matched to a gene. CDR3 in DNA: TGCGCCAGCAGTGTGGACAGGGGATCCGGGGAGCTGTTTTTT. It codes for CASSVDRGSGELFF.

The chain uses TRBV6-6 and TRBJ1-4, with TRBD1 matching over 7 bases. The CDR3 has 15 residues. V trimming: 5 bases; J trimming: 5 bases; junction bases outside the gene matches: 8. In germline, CDR1 is MNHNY, CDR2 SVGAGI (reference sequence). The CDR3 region is CASSAPGQTNEKLFF. The CDR3 nucleotides read TGTGCCAGCAGTGCCCCGGGACAGACAAATGAAAAACTGTTTTTT.